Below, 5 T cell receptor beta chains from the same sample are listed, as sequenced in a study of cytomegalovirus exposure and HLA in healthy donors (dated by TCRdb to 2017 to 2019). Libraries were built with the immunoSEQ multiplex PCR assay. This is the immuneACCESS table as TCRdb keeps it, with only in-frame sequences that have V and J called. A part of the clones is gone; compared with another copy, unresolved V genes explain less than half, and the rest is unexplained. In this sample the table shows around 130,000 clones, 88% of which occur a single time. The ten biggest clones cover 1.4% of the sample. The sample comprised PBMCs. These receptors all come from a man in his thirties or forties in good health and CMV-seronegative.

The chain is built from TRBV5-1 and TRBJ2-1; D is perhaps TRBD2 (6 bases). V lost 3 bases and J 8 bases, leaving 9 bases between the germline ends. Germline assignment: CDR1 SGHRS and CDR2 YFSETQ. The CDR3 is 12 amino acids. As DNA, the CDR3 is TGCGCCAGCAGCTCCCAGCGGGATGAGCAGTTCTTC. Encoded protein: CASSSQRDEQFF. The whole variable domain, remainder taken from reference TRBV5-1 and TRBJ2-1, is KAGVTQTPRYLIKTRGQQVTLSCSPISGHRSVSWYQQTPGQGLQFLFEYFSETQRNKGNFPGRFSGRQFSNSRSEMNVSTLELGDSALYLCASSSQRDEQFFGPGTRLTVL.

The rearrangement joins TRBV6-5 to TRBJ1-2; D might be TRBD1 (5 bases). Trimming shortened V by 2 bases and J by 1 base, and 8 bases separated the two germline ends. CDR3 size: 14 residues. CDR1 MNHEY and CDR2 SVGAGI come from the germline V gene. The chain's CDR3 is CASSYLDSNYGYTF. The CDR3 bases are TGTGCCAGCAGTTACCTTGACAGTAACTATGGCTACACCTTC.

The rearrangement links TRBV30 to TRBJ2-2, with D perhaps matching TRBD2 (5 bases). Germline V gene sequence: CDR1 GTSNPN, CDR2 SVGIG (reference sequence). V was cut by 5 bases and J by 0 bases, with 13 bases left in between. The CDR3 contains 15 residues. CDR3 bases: TGTGCCTGGGCTACATCGGGGACGAACACCGGGGAGCTGTTTTTT. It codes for CAWATSGTNTGELFF.

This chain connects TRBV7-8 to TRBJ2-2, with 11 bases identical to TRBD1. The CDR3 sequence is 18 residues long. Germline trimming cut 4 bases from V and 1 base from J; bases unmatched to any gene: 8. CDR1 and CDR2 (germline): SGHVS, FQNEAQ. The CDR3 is CASSSGTGGYVNTGELFF. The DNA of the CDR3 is TGTGCCAGCAGCTCCGGGACAGGGGGATACGTGAACACCGGGGAGCTGTTTTTT.

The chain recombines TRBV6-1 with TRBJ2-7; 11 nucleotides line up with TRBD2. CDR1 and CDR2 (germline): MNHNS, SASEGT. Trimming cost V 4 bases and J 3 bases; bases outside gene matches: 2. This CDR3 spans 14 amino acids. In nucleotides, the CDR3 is TGTGCCAGCAGTGCACTAGCGGGAGACTACGAGCAGTACTTC. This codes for CASSALAGDYEQYF.